Listed below are T cell receptor beta chains from one sample, sequenced in a study of blood T cell repertoires in COVID-19. Libraries were prepared by immunoSEQ multiplex PCR; TCRdb keeps only in-frame clonotypes and omits some of them. The sample contains 170,000 or so clones, almost 80% of which appear only once. The sample was peripheral blood. The origin of the receptors is a woman aged 70-85 years with acute or convalescent COVID-19. Each CDR3 is given with its conserved first and last residue. D genes are given only for firm matches. For some rows the clone size is stated as once, few or many, or as a class when expanded; others skip it.

TRBV11-3,TRBJ1-6,.,many,TGTGCCAGCAGCTTAGAGCGGACACAGTGCTACTCACCCCTCCACTTT,CASSLERTQCYSPLHF
TRBV3-1/TRBV3-2,TRBJ1-3,.,.,TGTGCCAGCAGCCAAGACCCAAACGGTAACACCATATATTTT,CASSQDPNGNTIYF
TRBV7-2,TRBJ2-1,TRBD2,few,TGTGCCAGCAGGCCTAGCGGGAGCTCCTACAATGAGCAGTTCTTC,CASRPSGSSYNEQFF
TRBV6-1,TRBJ1-3,.,.,TGTGCCAGCAGTGACGTGGGGAGTTATGGAAACACCATATATTTT,CASSDVGSYGNTIYF
TRBV24-1,TRBJ2-1,.,.,TGTGCCACCAGTGATTCCAGACAGTTCCTCACCGTCGATGAGCAGTTCTTC,CATSDSRQFLTVDEQFF
TRBV3-1/TRBV3-2,TRBJ2-7,TRBD2,few,TGTGCCAGCAGACCGACTAGCGGGAGCCCCGAGCAGTACTTC,CASRPTSGSPEQYF
TRBV7-2,TRBJ1-5,TRBD1,.,TGTGCCAGCAGCCTCAGGACAGGGGGGGATCAGCCCCAGCATTTT,CASSLRTGGDQPQHF
TRBV3-1/TRBV3-2,TRBJ2-1,.,.,TGTGCCAGCAGCCAAATTAGCGGAAATGAGCAGTTCTTC,CASSQISGNEQFF
TRBV2,TRBJ1-5,TRBD1,.,TGTGCCAGCAGCTACAGGGGGCTTAACGGGCCCCAGCATTTT,CASSYRGLNGPQHF
TRBV9,TRBJ2-2,.,.,TGTGCCAGCAGTTACCGGGAGTTCGCGAACACCGGGGAGCTGTTTTTT,CASSYREFANTGELFF
TRBV7-2,TRBJ2-1,TRBD1,few,TGTGCCAGCAGCCCAAGAGACAGGGTTCGGGATCGGTTCTTC,CASSPRDRVRDRFF
TRBV5-1,TRBJ1-1,TRBD1,.,TGCGCCAGCAGCCTGGGACAGGACTCCATGAACACTGAAGCTTTCTTT,CASSLGQDSMNTEAFF
TRBV29-1,TRBJ1-3,TRBD1,.,TGCAGCGTTGAAGATCAGGGGGAATCTGGAAACACCATATATTTT,CSVEDQGESGNTIYF
TRBV27,TRBJ1-6,TRBD1,.,TGTGCCAGCAGTTTGGACCGGGACAGGGCGGCTTCACCCCTCCACTTT,CASSLDRDRAASPLHF
TRBV7-3,TRBJ2-3,.,few,TGTGCCAGCAGCTTCCTAGGCGGGGGCACAGATACGCAGTATTTT,CASSFLGGGTDTQYF
TRBV5-1,TRBJ2-5,.,.,TGCGCCAGCAGGGACAAGTCCACCCAGTACTTC,CASRDKSTQYF
TRBV5-6,TRBJ2-2,.,.,TGTGCCAGCAGCTTGGTTTTGTGGGGGGAGAAGAACACCGGGGAGCTGTTTTTT,CASSLVLWGEKNTGELFF
TRBV5-1,TRBJ2-1,TRBD2,.,TGCGCCAGCAGCAGAGGTACGGGCGGGAGCTCCTACAATGAGCAGTTCTTC,CASSRGTGGSSYNEQFF
TRBV28,TRBJ2-7,TRBD2,.,TGTGCCAGCAGGCGTACCGGGACTAGCGGGAGGTACGCGGGGAACGAGCAGTACTTC,CASRRTGTSGRYAGNEQYF
TRBV27,TRBJ2-7,.,.,TGTGCCAGCAGTCCAGGGATCTCCTACGAGCAGTACTTC,CASSPGISYEQYF
TRBV5-4,TRBJ2-2,.,.,TGTGCCAGCAGCTTGTCGGTCGGAGGCGGGGAGCTGTTTTTT,CASSLSVGGGELFF
TRBV3-1/TRBV3-2,TRBJ2-3,.,few,TGTGCCAGCAGCCAAGAGGGGCGTGTGGCTGATACGCAGTATTTT,CASSQEGRVADTQYF
TRBV5-5,TRBJ2-7,TRBD1,few,TGTGCCAGCAGCTTCTCGGACAGGGTCGACTACGAGCAGTACTTC,CASSFSDRVDYEQYF
TRBV11-2,TRBJ1-2,TRBD1,.,TGTGCCAGCAGCGCCCGGGACAGGGTTTGGGAAGGCTACACCTTC,CASSARDRVWEGYTF
TRBV6-5,TRBJ1-4,.,.,TGTGCCAGCAGTTACTCGTCGGTCGGGAAGAATGAAAAACTGTTTTTT,CASSYSSVGKNEKLFF
TRBV20-1,TRBJ1-2,.,.,TGCAGTGCTTTTAATTTCTATGGCTACACCTTC,CSAFNFYGYTF
TRBV6-1,TRBJ2-1,TRBD2,.,TGTGCCAGCAGTGAACCGAGGCCTAGCGGGAGGGCCCGCCCTCTGAGGAGCTACAATGAGCAGTTCTTC,CASSEPRPSGRARPLRSYNEQFF
TRBV19,TRBJ1-5,TRBD1,once,TGTGCCAGTAGTTACGGGACAGGGACCGGTCAGCCCCAGCATTTT,CASSYGTGTGQPQHF
TRBV2,TRBJ2-2,.,few,TGTGCCAGCGACCCCATGCCCGGGACCGGGGAGCTGTTTTTT,CASDPMPGTGELFF
TRBV5-1,TRBJ1-1,.,.,TGCGCCAGCAGCCCATTACAGCAGAACACTGAAGCTTTCTTT,CASSPLQQNTEAFF
TRBV20-1,TRBJ2-1,.,.,TGCAGTGCTAGTAAGGCCGGGGGTATACCTTACAATGAGCAGTTCTTC,CSASKAGGIPYNEQFF
TRBV3-1/TRBV3-2,TRBJ2-7,TRBD2,once,TGTGCCAGCAGCCATGCTAGCGGCGAGCAGTACTTC,CASSHASGEQYF
TRBV7-9,TRBJ2-7,TRBD1,once,TGTGCCAGCAGCTTAGATTTAGCGCTTGGGACAGAGACCATCTACGAGCAGTACTTC,CASSLDLALGTETIYEQYF
TRBV7-3,TRBJ2-5,TRBD1,.,TGTGCCAGCAGCACCTCTGGGGAGACAGGGGGCTCACAGACCCAGTACTTC,CASSTSGETGGSQTQYF
TRBV2,TRBJ2-5,TRBD2,.,TGTGCCAGCAGGCCGGGAGGGACAAAAGAGACCCAGTACTTC,CASRPGGTKETQYF